This T cell receptor (beta chain) appears in the sequencing data of a study of shared clonotypes between healthy human individuals. Study conclusions and caveats: Generally, naive subsets (rather than memory subsets) showed larger estimated richness.

This CDR3 has 14 amino acids. Germline CDR1 is SNHLY and CDR2 is FYNNEI. The V segment lost 10 bases and the J segment 6 bases; nucleotides outside the gene matches: 9. As for this clone: Antigen unknown.

Measured with immunoSEQ multiplex PCR; TCRdb has only the in-frame clones, and not every one. The sample lists over a million clones; roughly 96% were seen once. Sample: naive CD4+ T cells sorted from blood. Subset noted: CD45RA+ positively selected. This chain links TRBV2 with TRBJ2-2; 9 bases fit TRBD2. This receptor was obtained from a man between 25 and 39 years old in good health. CDR3 coding DNA: TGTGCCACCAACGAGGCGGGAGGGCCCGGGGAGCTGTTTTTT. This codes for CATNEAGGPGELFF.